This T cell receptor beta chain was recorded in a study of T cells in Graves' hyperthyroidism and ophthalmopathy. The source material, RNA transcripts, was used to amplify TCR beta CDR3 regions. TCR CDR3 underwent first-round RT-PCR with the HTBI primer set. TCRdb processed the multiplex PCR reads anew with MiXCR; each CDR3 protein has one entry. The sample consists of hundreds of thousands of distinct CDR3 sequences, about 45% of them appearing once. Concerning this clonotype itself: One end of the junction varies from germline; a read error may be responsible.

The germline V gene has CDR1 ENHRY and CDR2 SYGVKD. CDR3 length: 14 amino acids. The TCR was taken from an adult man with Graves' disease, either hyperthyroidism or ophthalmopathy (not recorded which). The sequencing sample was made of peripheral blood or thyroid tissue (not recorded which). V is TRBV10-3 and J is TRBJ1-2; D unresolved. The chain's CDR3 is CASSLQEPRRGYTF. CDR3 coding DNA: TGTGCCAGCAGTCTTCAGGAACCGAGGAGAGGCTACACCTTC.